This TCR beta chain was captured in a study of blood T cell repertoires in COVID-19. J was trimmed by 5 bases and V by 5 bases; bases with no gene match: 9. The CDR3 spans 15 residues. CDR1 and CDR2 (germline): MNHEY, SMNVEV (reference sequence). Using immunoSEQ multiplex PCR, the repertoire was profiled, and TCRdb retains in-frame clones only, with some absent. The sample contains about 210,000 clones, roughly 88% of which appear only once. This TCR derives from a man aged 45-65 years with active or convalescent COVID-19. This chain joins TRBV27 and TRBJ2-7, with 10 bases identical to TRBD1. Sequencing used peripheral blood. CDR3 region: CASSPDRGNSHEQYF. The CDR3 coding sequence is TGTGCCAGCAGTCCGGACAGGGGGAACTCTCACGAGCAGTACTTC.